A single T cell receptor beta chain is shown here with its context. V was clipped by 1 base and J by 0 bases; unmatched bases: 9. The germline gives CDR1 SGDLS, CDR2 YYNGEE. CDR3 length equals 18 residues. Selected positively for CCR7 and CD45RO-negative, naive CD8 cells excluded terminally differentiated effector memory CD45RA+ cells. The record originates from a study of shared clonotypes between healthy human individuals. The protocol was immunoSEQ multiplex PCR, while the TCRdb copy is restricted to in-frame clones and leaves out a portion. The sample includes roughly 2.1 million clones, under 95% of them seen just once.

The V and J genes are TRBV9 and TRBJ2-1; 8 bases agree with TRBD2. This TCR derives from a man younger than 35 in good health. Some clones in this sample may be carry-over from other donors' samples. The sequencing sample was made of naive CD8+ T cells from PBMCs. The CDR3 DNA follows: TGTGCCAGCAGCGTAAAGCGGGAGCCCCCAAGCTCCTACAATGAGCAGTTCTTC. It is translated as CASSVKREPPSSYNEQFF.